Included here is one TCR beta chain sequence, with context. Each CDR3 protein gets one entry in TCRdb, which reprocessed the 5' RACE reads and gives no DNA. This repertoire includes about 140,000 distinct CDR3 sequences. This sample is part of a study of monozygotic twins with inflammatory bowel disease. Per germline, CDR1 ENHRY and CDR2 SYGVKD. The CDR3 sequence is 14 residues long. The chain joins TRBV10-3 to TRBJ2-2. This sequence was found in a human donor with ulcerative colitis or Crohn's disease, or a healthy co-twin of an affected twin (not recorded which). The sequencing input was blood. The CDR3 region is CAIRLDQNTGELFF.